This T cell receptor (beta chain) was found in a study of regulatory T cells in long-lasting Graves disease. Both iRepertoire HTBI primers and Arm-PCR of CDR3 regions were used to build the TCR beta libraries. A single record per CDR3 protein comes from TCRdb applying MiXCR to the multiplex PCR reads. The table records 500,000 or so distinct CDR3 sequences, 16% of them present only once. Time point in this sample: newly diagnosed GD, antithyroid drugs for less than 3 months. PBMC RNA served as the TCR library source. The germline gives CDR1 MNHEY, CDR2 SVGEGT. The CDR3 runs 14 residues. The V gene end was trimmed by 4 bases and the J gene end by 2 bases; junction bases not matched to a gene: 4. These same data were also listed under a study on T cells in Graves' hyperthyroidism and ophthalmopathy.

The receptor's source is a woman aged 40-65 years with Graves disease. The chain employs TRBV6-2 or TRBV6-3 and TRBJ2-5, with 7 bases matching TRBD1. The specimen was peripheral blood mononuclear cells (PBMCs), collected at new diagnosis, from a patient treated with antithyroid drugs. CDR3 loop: CASSSGTEQETQYF. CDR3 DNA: TGTGCCAGCAGTTCCGGGACAGAACAAGAGACCCAGTACTTC.